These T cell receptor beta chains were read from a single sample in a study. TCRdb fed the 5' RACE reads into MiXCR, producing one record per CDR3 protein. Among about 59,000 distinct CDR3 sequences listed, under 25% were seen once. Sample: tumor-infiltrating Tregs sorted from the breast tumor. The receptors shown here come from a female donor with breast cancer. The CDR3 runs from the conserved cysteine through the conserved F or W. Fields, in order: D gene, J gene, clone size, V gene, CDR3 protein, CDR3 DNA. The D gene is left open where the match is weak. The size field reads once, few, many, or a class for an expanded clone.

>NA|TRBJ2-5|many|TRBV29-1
CSVGHQETQYF
TGCAGCGTTGGACACCAAGAGACCCAGTACTTC
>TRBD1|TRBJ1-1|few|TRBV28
CAADTGGPYSRPFF
TGTGCCGCGGACACAGGGGGCCCCTATTCGCGGCCTTTCTTT
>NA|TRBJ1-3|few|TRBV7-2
CASNSPPGNTIYF
TGTGCCAGCAACTCGCCCCCTGGAAACACCATATATTTT
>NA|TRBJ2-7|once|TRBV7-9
CASSGGALRKQYF
TGTGCCAGCAGCGGGGGGGCACTACGAAAGCAGTACTTC
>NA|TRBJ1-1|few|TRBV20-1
CSAREHRANTEALF
TGCAGTGCTAGAGAACACAGGGCGAACACTGAAGCTTTATTT
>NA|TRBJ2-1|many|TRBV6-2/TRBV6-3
CASTGNRVYNEQFF
TGTGCCAGCACCGGTAATCGGGTATACAATGAGCAGTTCTTC
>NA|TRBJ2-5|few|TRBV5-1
CASSLDGMGLQETQYF
TGCGCCAGCAGCTTGGATGGGATGGGACTTCAAGAGACCCAGTACTTC
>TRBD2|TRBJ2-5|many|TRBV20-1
CSARPGTNQETQYF
TGCAGTGCTAGACCGGGGACTAACCAAGAGACCCAGTACTTC
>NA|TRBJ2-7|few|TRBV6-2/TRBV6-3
CAIRDIRGERTYEQYF
TGTGCCATCCGGGACATCAGGGGAGAACGTACCTACGAGCAGTACTTC
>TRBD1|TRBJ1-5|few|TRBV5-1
CASSLTGDKQPQHF
TGCGCCAGCAGCTTGACAGGGGATAAGCAGCCCCAGCATTTT
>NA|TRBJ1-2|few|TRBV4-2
CASSQENRANYGYTF
TGTGCCAGCAGCCAAGAGAACAGGGCCAACTATGGCTACACCTTC
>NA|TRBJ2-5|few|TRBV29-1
CSVATGGGETQYF
TGCAGCGTTGCCACAGGAGGGGGAGAGACCCAGTACTTC